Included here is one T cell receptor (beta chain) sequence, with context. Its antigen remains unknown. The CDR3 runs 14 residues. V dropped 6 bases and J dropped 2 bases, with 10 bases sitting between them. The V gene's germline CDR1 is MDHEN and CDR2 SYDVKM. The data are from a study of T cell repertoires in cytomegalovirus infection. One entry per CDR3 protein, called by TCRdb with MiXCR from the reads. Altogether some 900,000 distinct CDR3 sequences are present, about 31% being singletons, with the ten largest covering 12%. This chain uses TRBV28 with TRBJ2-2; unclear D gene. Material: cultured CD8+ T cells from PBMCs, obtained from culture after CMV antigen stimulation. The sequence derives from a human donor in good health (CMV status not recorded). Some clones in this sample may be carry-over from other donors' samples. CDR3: CASSPRINTGELFF. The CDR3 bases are TGTGCCAGCAGCCCCAGGATCAACACCGGGGAGCTGTTTTTT.